The entry that follows covers one T cell receptor (beta chain) sequence. CDR3 length: 18 amino acids. V lost 0 bases and J 8 bases, leaving 25 bases between the germline ends. In germline, CDR1 is SGHAT, CDR2 FQDESV (reference sequence). The record originates from a study of patients and donors after allogeneic stem cell transplantation. TCRdb ran MiXCR on the RT-PCR reads and lists one entry per CDR3 protein. Here the sample spans 410,000 or so distinct CDR3 sequences, more than 15% being singletons. The sample consisted of blood, either unsorted or a sorted T cell fraction (not recorded which). The receptor's source is a human donor who was either an allogeneic HSCT recipient or a stem cell or donor lymphocyte infusion donor (not recorded which). It is not recorded whose cells these are; they may come from a transplant donor. The chain combines TRBV11-1 with TRBJ1-2; possible D gene TRBD1, 6 bases. CDR3: CASSLALERQEILGGYTF. DNA for the CDR3: TGTGCCAGCAGCTTAGCGCTTGAACGACAGGAAATACTGGGGGGCTACACCTTC.